The next 10 T cell receptor beta chains were all read from a single sample in a study of cytomegalovirus exposure and HLA in healthy donors. The PCR had 60 Vbeta and 13 Jbeta primers. This table comes from immunoSEQ multiplex PCR, and its TCRdb copy is limited to in-frame clones, with some not included. The table for this sample gives roughly 120,000 clones. Sequencing was done on a sample of PBMCs. The receptors were gathered from a young man in good health and CMV-seronegative.

This chain connects TRBV19 to TRBJ2-1; 9 bases are shared with TRBD2. CDR3 size: 15 residues. The junction had 8 bases not matched to a gene; V was cut back by 7 bases and J by 4 bases. Germline loops: CDR1 LNHDA, CDR2 SQIVND (reference sequence). CDR3 DNA sequence: TGTGCCAGTAAGCGCCTAGCGGGGATATACAATGAGCAGTTCTTC. Residues: CASKRLAGIYNEQFF. Complete variable domain (other parts from reference TRBV19 and TRBJ2-1): DGGITQSPKYLFRKEGQNVTLSCEQNLNHDAMYWYRQDPGQGLRLIYYSQIVNDFQKGDIAEGYSVSREKKESFPLTVTSAQKNPTAFYLCASKRLAGIYNEQFFGPGTRLTVL.

The CDR3 protein is CTSTICGGWAGELFF. DNA for the CDR3: TGCACCAGCACGATTTGCGGGGGGTGGGCCGGGGAGCTGTTTTTT. J is TRBJ2-2 and V is TRBV1; the table's D call of TRBD2 was not tested on the DNA. TRBV1 is a pseudogene segment. The CDR3 contains 15 residues.

V is TRBV9 and J is TRBJ2-1; D unresolved. Per germline, CDR1 SGDLS and CDR2 YYNGEE. V lost 3 bases to trimming and J lost 6 bases, with 16 bases between them. The CDR3 sequence is 15 residues long. CDR3 region: CASSGDYRRSNEQFF. For the CDR3, the DNA is TGTGCCAGCAGCGGTGATTATAGGAGATCCAATGAGCAGTTCTTC.

The chain employs TRBV5-1 and TRBJ2-7, with 7 positions matching TRBD1. CDR1 SGHRS and CDR2 YFSETQ come from the germline V gene. The CDR3 contains 15 residues. V was pared by 5 bases and J by 3 bases, with 11 bases of the junction left unmatched. CDR3 coding DNA: TGCGCCAGCAGGACAGGGCCCACCGGCCTCTACGAGCAGTACTTC. This gives the protein CASRTGPTGLYEQYF.

The rearrangement links TRBV7-2 to TRBJ2-7; 11 bases fit TRBD2. V trimming: 4 bases; J trimming: 3 bases; junction bases outside the gene matches: 11. CDR3 length: 17 residues. In germline, CDR1 is SGHTA, CDR2 FQGNSA. The DNA for the CDR3 is TGTGCCAGCAGCTGGCGACCACTAGCGGGGGATATCTACGAGCAGTACTTC. This sequence encodes CASSWRPLAGDIYEQYF. The variable domain in full, with the rest retrieved from reference TRBV7-2 and TRBJ2-7, is GAGVSQSPSNKVTEKGKDVELRCDPISGHTALYWYRQSLGQGLEFLIYFQGNSAPDKSGLPSDRFSAERTGGSVSTLTIQRTQQEDSAVYLCASSWRPLAGDIYEQYFGPGTRLTVT.

Comment on this clone: At one of its ends the junction is not consistent with the germline gene, which may arise from a read error. The chain combines TRBV10-3 with TRBJ1-2; D may be TRBD1 (5 bases). The CDR3 length is 10 residues. Germline V gives CDR1 ENHRY, CDR2 SYGVKD. CDR3 amino acids: CAGGVYGYTF. The CDR3 DNA reads as TGCGCGGGGGGGGTATATGGCTACACCTTC.

This rearrangement joins TRBV4-1 to TRBJ2-7, with D perhaps TRBD2 (5 bases). V was pared by 0 bases and J by 6 bases, with 12 bases between. The germline CDR1 and CDR2 sequences are MGHRA and YSYEKL. The CDR3 contains 14 residues. Here the CDR3 reads CASSQDKVAGEQYF. The CDR3, as DNA: TGCGCCAGCAGCCAAGATAAGGTGGCGGGCGAGCAGTACTTC.

The chain employs TRBV5-1 and TRBJ2-7; 7 bases align to TRBD2. There are 15 residues in the CDR3. V was clipped by 5 bases and J by 5 bases; unmatched bases: 13. CDR1 is SGHRS, CDR2 YFSETQ, per germline. DNA of the CDR3: TGCGCCAGCAGTGTGGCGCGGGAGTCCTTTGACGAGCAGTACTTC. Protein product: CASSVARESFDEQYF.

The chain employs TRBV5-1 and TRBJ2-5; D call uncertain. V was shortened by 6 bases and J by 3 bases, with 9 bases between the two germline ends. Per germline, CDR1 SGHRS and CDR2 YFSETQ. The CDR3 has 12 residues. This CDR3 is CASIGLKETQYF. CDR3 nucleotides: TGCGCCAGCATTGGGCTTAAAGAGACCCAGTACTTC.

This chain uses TRBV6-5 with TRBJ1-5, with D maybe TRBD1 (6 bases). The CDR3 is made up of 15 amino acids. V was pared by 5 bases and J by 2 bases, with 13 bases between. In germline, CDR1 is MNHEY, CDR2 SVGAGI. CDR3: CASSRDRTRNQPQHF. The CDR3 bases are TGTGCCAGCAGTCGCGACAGGACCCGCAATCAGCCCCAGCATTTT.